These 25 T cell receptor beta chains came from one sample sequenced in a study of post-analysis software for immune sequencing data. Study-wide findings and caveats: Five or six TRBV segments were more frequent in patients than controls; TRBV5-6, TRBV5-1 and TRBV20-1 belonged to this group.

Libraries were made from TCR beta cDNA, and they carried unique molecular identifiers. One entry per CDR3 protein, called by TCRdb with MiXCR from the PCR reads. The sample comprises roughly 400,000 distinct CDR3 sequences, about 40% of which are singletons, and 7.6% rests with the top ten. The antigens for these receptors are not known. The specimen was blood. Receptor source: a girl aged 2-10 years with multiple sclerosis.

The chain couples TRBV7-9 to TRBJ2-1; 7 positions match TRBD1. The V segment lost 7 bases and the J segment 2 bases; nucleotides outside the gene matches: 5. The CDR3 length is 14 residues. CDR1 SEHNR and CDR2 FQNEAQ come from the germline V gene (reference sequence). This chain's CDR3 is CASNDRDPYNEQFF. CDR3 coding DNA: TGTGCCAGCAACGACAGGGACCCCTACAATGAGCAGTTCTTC.

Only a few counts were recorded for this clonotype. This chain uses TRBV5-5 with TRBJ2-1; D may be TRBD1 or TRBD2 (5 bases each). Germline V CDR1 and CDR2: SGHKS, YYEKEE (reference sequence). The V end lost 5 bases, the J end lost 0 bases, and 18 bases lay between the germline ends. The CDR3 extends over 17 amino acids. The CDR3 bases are TGTGCCAGCAGTTTTGATGGGGGTCTGGGCTCCTACAATGAGCAGTTCTTC. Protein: CASSFDGGLGSYNEQFF.

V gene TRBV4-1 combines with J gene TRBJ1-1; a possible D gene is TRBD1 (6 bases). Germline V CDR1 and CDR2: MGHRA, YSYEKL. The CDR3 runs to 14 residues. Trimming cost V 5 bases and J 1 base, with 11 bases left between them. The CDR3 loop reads CASSAKTGNTEAFF. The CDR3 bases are TGCGCCAGCAGCGCTAAGACAGGGAACACTGAAGCTTTCTTT.

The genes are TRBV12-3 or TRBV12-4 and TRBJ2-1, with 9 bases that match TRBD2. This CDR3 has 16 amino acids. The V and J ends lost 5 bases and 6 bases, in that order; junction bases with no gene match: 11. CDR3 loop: CASSRYSGSNFNEQFF. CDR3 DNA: TGTGCCAGCAGTCGCTATAGCGGGAGTAACTTCAATGAGCAGTTCTTC.

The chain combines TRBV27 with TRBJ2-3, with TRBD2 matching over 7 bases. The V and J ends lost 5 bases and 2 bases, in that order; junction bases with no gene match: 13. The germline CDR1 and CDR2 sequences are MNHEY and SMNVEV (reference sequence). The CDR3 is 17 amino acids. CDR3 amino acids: CASSTWTSGGSTDTQYF. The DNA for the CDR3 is TGTGCCAGCAGTACCTGGACTAGTGGGGGGTCCACAGATACGCAGTATTTT.

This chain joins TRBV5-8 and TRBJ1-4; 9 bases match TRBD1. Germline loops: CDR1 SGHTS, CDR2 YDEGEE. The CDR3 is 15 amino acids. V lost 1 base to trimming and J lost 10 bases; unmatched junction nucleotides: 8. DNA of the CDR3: TGTGCCAGCAGCTTGCCTCACAGGGGGCGCGGAAAACTGTTTTTT. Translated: CASSLPHRGRGKLFF. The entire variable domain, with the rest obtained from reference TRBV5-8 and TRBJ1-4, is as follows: EAGVTQSPTHLIKTRGQQATLRCSPISGHTSVYWYQQALGLGLQFLLWYDEGEERNRGNFPPRFSGRQFPNYSSELNVNALELEDSALYLCASSLPHRGRGKLFFGSGTQLSVL.

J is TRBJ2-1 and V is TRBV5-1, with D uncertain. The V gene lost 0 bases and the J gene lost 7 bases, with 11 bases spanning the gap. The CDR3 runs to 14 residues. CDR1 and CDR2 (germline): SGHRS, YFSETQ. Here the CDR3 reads CASSLGWVGNEQFF. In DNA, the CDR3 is TGCGCCAGCAGCTTGGGCTGGGTTGGGAATGAGCAGTTCTTC.

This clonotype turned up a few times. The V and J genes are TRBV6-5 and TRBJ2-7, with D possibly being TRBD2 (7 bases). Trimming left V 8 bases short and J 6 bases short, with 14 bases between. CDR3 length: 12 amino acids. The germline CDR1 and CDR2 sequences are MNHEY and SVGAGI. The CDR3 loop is CASGRGGSEQYF. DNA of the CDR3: TGTGCCAGCGGTAGGGGGGGAAGCGAGCAGTACTTC.

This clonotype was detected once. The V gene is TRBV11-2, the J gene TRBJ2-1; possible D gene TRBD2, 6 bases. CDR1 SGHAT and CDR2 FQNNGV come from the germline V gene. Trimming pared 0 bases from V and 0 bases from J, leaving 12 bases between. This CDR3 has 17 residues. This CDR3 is CASSLESLGSSYNEQFF. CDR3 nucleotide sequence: TGTGCCAGCAGCTTAGAATCCCTCGGGAGCTCCTACAATGAGCAGTTCTTC.

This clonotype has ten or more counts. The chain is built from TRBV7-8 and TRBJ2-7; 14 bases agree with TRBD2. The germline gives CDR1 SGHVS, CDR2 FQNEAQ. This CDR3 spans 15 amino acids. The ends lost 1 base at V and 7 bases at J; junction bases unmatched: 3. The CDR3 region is CASSLGRLAGGEQYF. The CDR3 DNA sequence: TGTGCCAGCAGCTTAGGAAGACTAGCGGGGGGGGAGCAGTACTTC.

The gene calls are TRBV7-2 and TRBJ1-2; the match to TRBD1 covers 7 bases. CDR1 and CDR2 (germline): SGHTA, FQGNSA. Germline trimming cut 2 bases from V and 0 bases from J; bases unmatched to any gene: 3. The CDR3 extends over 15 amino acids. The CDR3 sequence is CASSLTDRANYGYTF. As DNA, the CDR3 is TGTGCCAGCAGCTTAACCGACAGGGCTAACTATGGCTACACCTTC.

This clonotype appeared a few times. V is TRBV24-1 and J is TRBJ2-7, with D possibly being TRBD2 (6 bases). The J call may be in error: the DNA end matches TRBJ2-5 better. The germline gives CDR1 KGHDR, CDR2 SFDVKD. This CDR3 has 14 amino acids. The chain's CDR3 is CATSEALGGETQYF. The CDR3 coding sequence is TGTGCCACCAGTGAAGCTCTGGGGGGAGAGACCCAGTACTTC.

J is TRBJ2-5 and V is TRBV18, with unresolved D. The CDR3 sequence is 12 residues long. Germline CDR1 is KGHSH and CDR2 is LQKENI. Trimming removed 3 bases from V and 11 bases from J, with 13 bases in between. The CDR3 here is CASSPHPGEQYF. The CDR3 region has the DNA TGTGCCAGCTCACCTCATCCAGGAGAGCAGTACTTC.

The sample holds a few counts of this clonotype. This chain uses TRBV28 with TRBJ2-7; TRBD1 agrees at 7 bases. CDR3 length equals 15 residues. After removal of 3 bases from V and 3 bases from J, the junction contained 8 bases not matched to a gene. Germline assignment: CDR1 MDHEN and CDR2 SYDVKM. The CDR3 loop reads CASSFGLDRSYEQYF. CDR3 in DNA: TGTGCCAGCAGTTTTGGTCTGGACAGGAGCTACGAGCAGTACTTC.

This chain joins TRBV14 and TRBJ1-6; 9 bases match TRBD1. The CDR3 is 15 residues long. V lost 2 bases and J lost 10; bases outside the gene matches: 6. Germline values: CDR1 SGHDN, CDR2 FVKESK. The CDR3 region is CASSQITGGGSPLHF. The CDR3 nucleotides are TGTGCCAGCAGCCAAATTACAGGGGGCGGCTCACCCCTCCACTTT.

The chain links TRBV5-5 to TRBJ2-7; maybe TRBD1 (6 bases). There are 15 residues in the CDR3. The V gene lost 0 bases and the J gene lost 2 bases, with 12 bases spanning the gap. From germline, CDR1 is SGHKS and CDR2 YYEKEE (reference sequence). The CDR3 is CASSLAGATAYEQYF. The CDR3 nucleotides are TGTGCCAGCAGCTTGGCAGGGGCTACCGCCTACGAGCAGTACTTC.

Here the CDR3 DNA reads TGTGCCAGCAGTCCAACCTTCGGACAGGGAAGCCACGAAGCTTTCTTT. Protein sequence: CASSPTFGQGSHEAFF. The chain carries TRBV27 and TRBJ1-1; 8 nucleotides line up with TRBD1. Per germline, CDR1 MNHEY and CDR2 SMNVEV (reference sequence). With 5 bases clipped from V and 8 bases from J, the junction kept 16 bases outside the gene matches. The CDR3 totals 16 residues.

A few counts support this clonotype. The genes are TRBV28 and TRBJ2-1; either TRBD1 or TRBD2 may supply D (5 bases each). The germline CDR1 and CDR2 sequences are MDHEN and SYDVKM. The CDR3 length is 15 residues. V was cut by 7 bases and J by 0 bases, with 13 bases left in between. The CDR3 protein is CASILGDSSYNEQFF. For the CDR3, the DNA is TGTGCCAGCATCCTGGGAGACAGCTCCTACAATGAGCAGTTCTTC.

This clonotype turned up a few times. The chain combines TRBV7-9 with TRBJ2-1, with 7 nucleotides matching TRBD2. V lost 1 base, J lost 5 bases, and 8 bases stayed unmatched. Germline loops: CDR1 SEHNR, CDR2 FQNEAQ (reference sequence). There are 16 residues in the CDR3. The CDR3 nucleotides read TGTGCCAGCAGCTTAGGGCTAGCGGTATCCCACAATGAGCAGTTCTTC. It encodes CASSLGLAVSHNEQFF. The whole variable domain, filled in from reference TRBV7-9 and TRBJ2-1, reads DTGVSQNPRHKITKRGQNVTFRCDPISEHNRLYWYRQTLGQGPEFLTYFQNEAQLEKSRLLSDRFSAERPKGSFSTLEIQRTEQGDSAMYLCASSLGLAVSHNEQFFGPGTRLTVL.

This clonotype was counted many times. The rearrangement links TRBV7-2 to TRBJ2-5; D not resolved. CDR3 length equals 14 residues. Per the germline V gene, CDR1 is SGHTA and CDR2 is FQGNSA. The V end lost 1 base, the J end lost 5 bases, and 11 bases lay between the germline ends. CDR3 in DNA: TGTGCCAGCAGCTTAGATAGGAATGCGGAGACCCAGTACTTC. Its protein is CASSLDRNAETQYF.

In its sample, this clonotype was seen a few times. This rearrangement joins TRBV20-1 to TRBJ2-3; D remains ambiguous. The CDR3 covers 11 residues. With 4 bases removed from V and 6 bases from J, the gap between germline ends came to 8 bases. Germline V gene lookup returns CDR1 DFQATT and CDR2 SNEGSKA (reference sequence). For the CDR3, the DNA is TGCAGTGCTACGATTCGTGATACGCAGTATTTT. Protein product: CSATIRDTQYF.

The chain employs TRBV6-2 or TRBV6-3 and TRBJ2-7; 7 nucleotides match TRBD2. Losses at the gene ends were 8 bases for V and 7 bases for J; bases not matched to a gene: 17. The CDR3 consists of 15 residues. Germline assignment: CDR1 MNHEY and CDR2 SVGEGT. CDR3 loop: CASWGGVGSYNEQYF. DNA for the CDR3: TGTGCCAGCTGGGGGGGGGTCGGATCCTACAATGAGCAGTACTTC.

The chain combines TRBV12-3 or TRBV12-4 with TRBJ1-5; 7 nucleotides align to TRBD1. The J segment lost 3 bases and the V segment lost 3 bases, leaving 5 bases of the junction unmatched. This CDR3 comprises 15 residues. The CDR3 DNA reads TGTGCCAGCAGTTTTAAGGACAGGCACAATCAGCCCCAGCATTTT. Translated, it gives CASSFKDRHNQPQHF.

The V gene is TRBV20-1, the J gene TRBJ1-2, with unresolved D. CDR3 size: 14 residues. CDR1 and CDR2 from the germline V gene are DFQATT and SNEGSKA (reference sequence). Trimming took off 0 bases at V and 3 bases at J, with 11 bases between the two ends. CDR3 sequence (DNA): TGCAGTGCTAGAGATCTCGAGGGTTACTATGGCTACACCTTC. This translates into CSARDLEGYYGYTF.

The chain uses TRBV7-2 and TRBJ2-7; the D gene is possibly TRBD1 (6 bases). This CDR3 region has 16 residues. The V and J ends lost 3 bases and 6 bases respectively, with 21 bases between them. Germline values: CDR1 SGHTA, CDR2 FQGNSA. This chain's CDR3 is CASSFNYGQPPGEQYF. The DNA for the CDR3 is TGTGCCAGCAGCTTTAACTACGGACAGCCGCCGGGCGAGCAGTACTTC.